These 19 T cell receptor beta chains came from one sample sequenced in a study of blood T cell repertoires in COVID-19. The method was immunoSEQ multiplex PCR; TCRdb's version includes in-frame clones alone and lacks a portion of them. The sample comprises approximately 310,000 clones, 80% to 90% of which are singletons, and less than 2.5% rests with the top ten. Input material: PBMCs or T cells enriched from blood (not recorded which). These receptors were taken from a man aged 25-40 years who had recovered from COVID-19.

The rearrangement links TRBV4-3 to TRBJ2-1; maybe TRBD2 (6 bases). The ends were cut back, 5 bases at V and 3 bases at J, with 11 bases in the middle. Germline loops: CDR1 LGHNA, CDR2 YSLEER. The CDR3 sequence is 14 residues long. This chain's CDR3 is CASSSAGSYNEQFF. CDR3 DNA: TGCGCCAGCAGCTCCGCGGGGAGCTACAATGAGCAGTTCTTC.

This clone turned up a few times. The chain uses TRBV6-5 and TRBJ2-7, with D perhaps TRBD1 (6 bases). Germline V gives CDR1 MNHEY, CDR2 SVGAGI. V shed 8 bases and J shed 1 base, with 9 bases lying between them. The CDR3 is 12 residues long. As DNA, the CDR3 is TGTGCCAGCGGACAGAGATCCTACGAGCAGTACTTC. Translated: CASGQRSYEQYF.

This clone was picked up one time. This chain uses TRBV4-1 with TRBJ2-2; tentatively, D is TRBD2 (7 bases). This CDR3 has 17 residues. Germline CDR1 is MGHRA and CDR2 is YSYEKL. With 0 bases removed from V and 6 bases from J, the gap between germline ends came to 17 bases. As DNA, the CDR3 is TGCGCCAGCAGCCAAGATCGAAGGGGGGGTGCGGCCGGGGAGCTGTTTTTT. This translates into CASSQDRRGGAAGELFF.

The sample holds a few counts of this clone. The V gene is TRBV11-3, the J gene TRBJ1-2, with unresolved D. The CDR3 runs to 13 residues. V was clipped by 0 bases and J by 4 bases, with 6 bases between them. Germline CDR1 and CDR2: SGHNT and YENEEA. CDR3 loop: CASSLDAGYGYTF. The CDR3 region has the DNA TGTGCCAGCAGCTTAGACGCAGGCTATGGCTACACCTTC.

CDR3 in DNA: TGCGCCAGCAGCCCTCGACAGGCCGCCCCCTACGAGCAGTACTTC. Translation gives CASSPRQAAPYEQYF. V is TRBV5-1 and J is TRBJ2-7; tentative D call: TRBD1 (6 bases). V was shortened by 4 bases and J by 2 bases, with 16 bases between the two germline ends. The CDR3 contains 15 residues. CDR1 and CDR2 from the germline V gene are SGHRS and YFSETQ. Drawing the rest from reference TRBV5-1 and TRBJ2-7, the complete variable domain is KAGVTQTPRYLIKTRGQQVTLSCSPISGHRSVSWYQQTPGQGLQFLFEYFSETQRNKGNFPGRFSGRQFSNSRSEMNVSTLELGDSALYLCASSPRQAAPYEQYFGPGTRLTVT.

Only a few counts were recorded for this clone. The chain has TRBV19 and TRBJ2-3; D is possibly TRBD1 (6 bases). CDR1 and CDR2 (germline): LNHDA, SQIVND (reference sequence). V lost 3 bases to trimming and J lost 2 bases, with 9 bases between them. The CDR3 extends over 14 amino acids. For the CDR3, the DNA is TGTGCCAGTAGTATCGGACAGCACACAGATACGCAGTATTTT. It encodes CASSIGQHTDTQYF.

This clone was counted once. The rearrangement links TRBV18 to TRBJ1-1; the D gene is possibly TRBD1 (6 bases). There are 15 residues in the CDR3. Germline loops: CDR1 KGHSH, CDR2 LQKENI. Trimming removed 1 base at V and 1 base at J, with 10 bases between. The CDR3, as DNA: TGTGCCAGCTCACCACGTCAGGGGCAGAACACTGAAGCTTTCTTT. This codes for CASSPRQGQNTEAFF.

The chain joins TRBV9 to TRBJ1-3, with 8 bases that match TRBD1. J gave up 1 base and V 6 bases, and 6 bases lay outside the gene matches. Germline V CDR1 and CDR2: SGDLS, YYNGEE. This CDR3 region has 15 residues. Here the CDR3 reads CASTPGQVSGNTIYF. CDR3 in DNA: TGTGCCAGCACCCCGGGACAGGTATCTGGAAACACCATATATTTT.

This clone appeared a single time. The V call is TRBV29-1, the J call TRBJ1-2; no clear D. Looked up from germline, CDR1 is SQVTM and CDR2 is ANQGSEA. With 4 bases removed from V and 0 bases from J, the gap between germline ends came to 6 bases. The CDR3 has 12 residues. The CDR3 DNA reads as TGCAGCGTTGCCGGGGCTAACTATGGCTACACCTTC. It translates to CSVAGANYGYTF.

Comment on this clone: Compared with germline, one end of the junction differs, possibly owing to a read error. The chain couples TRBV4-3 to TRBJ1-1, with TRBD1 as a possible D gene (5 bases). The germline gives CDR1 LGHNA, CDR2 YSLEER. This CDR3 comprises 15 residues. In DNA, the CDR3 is TGCGCCAGCAGCCCCAACGCAGGGTTGAAGACTGAAGCTTTCTTT. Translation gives CASSPNAGLKTEAFF.

The CDR3, as DNA: TGTGCCAGCAGCTCCCGGCCCGGGACAGGGGATGATTCACCCCTCCACTTT. It is translated as CASSSRPGTGDDSPLHF. The chain recombines TRBV3-1 (or the pseudogene TRBV3-2) with TRBJ1-6, with TRBD1 identical over 10 bases. The CDR3 length is 17 residues. Germline CDR1 LGHDT, CDR2 YNNKEL (reference sequence). With V trimmed by 5 bases and J by 8 bases, 12 bases remained unmatched.

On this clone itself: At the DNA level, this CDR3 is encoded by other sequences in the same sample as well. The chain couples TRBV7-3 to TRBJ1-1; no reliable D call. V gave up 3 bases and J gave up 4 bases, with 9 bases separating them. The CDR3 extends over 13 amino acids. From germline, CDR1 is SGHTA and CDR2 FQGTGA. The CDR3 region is CASSFGEGTEAFF. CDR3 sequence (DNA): TGTGCCAGCAGCTTCGGGGAGGGCACTGAAGCTTTCTTT.

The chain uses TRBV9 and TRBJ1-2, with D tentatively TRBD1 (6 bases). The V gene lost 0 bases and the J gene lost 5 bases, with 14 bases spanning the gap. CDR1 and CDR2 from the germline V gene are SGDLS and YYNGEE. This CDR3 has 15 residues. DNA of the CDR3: TGTGCCAGCAGCGTAGGGACAGCCTGGTCTTATGGCTACACCTTC. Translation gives CASSVGTAWSYGYTF.

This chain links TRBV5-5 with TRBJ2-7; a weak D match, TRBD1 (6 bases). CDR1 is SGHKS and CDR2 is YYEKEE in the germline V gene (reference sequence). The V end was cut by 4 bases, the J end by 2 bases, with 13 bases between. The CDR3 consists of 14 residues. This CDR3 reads CASSPRTDPYEQYF. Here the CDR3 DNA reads TGTGCCAGCAGCCCAAGGACAGACCCCTACGAGCAGTACTTC.

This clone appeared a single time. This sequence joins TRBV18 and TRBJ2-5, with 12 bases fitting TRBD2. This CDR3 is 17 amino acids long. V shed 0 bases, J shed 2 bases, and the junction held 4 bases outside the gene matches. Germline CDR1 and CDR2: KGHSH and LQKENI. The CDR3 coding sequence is TGTGCCAGCTCACCACCAGGACTAGCGGGACCACAAGAGACCCAGTACTTC. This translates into CASSPPGLAGPQETQYF.

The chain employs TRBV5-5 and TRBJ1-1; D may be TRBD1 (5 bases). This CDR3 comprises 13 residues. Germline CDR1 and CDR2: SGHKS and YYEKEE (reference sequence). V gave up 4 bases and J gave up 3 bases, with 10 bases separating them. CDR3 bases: TGTGCCAGCAGCCTTACACAGGACACTGAAGCTTTCTTT. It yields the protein CASSLTQDTEAFF.

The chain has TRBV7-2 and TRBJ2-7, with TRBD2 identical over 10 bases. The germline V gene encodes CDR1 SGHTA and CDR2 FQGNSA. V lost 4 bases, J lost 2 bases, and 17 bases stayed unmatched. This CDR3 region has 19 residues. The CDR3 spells CASSSYKRGGRIRAYEQYF. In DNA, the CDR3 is TGTGCCAGCAGCTCTTACAAGCGGGGGGGCAGAATCCGCGCCTACGAGCAGTACTTC. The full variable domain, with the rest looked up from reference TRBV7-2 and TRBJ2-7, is GAGVSQSPSNKVTEKGKDVELRCDPISGHTALYWYRQSLGQGLEFLIYFQGNSAPDKSGLPSDRFSAERTGGSVSTLTIQRTQQEDSAVYLCASSSYKRGGRIRAYEQYFGPGTRLTVT.

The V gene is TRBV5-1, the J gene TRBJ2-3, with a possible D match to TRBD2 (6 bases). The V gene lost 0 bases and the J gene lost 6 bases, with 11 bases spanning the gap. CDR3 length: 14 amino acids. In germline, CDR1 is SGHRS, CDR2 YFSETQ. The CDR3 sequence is CASSLGRDRDTQYF. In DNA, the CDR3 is TGCGCCAGCAGCTTGGGGAGGGATCGGGATACGCAGTATTTT.

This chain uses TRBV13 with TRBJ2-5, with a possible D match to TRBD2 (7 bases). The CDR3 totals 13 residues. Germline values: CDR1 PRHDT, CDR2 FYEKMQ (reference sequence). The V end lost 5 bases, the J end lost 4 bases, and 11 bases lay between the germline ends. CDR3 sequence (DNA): TGTGCCAGCAGCCAAAGGGGGGGAGAGACCCAGTACTTC. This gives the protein CASSQRGGETQYF.